The entry below gives a single T cell receptor beta chain sequence along with its context. What this receptor recognizes is not known. Base qualities are missing; no much larger clone stands one base away. The CDR1 and CDR2 encoded by the germline V gene are SGHRS and YFSETQ. The junction shows trimming of 4 bases on V and 0 bases on J, and the gene matches do not reach 10 bases of it. Spanning cysteine to phenylalanine, the CDR3 consists of 17 amino acids. The CDR3 DNA has 51 bases and is translated from base 1. This record comes from a study of blood T cell repertoires in COVID-19 (dated by TCRdb to 2018 to 2021). Describing the broader study: Samples from collaborators originated in the United States, Italy and Spain and spanned both the acute and convalescent phases of COVID-19. The material from the prospective study consisted of cDNA or gDNA derived from T cells, B-cell-depleted T cells, or PBMCs. Subjects who had been exposed to COVID-19, were actively infected with it, or had recovered from it provided the deeply sampled blood TCRbeta repertoires that made up the dataset. The repertoires were released in a freely available public database intended as a resource for research on the immune response to SARS-CoV-2. The samples were drawn from two sources: the first 160 participants of the ongoing ImmuneRACE study, and 1,254 subjects contributed by 6 global collaborators. Nearly every sample came with metadata listing a de-identified subject ID, COVID-19 status, age in years and sex. Where available, HLA class I and class II types were taken from metadata supplied by the sample provider and were not determined by assay-based typing.

TCRbeta CDR3 regions were amplified from genomic DNA by means of the immunoSEQ Assay, a bias-controlled multiplex PCR. On the study's bioinformatics: Nucleated cell counts per sample were estimated from amplification of reference gene primers within the assay. To quantify the absolute abundance of each unique TCRbeta CDR3 rearrangement, sequence reads were collapsed and filtered. For each sample, productive Simpson clonality was calculated by taking the square root of Simpson's diversity index across productive rearrangements. Not all clones reach the TCRdb copy of this immuneACCESS table, which keeps in-frame sequences only. Checked studies attribute under half of the gap to unresolved V genes and leave the rest unexplained. V and J calls plus clone size are reproduced from that table; the DNA served to infer D and trimming. Present in this sample are 200,000 to 250,000 clones, almost 85% of which were seen just once. The ten largest clones capture under 5% of the sample.

What the work shows at the level of the full study, not this receptor alone: How much clinical and demographic metadata was included differed by source and by participant, and the metadata was provided uncurated.

Whole blood was collected in K2EDTA tubes by collaborating institutions according to the institutions' own protocols. For TCRbeta analysis, collaborators shipped samples in one of three forms: frozen whole blood, isolated PBMCs, or DNA extracted from either of those sample types. The chain links TRBV5-1 with TRBJ1-3, with 7 junctional bases fitting TRBD1. The TCR comes from a middle-aged man with acute or convalescent COVID-19. Sequencing was done on a sample of peripheral blood. The nucleotide sequence reads as follows: TGCGCCAGCAGCCGGGGGGGACAGCGACTCTCTGGAAACACCATATATTTT. Translated, it gives CASSRGGQRLSGNTIYF.